Sequencing of this TCR beta chain was carried out in a study of PD-L1 blockade in urothelial cancer. Turning to the study itself: Blood was analyzed 3 weeks (second dose) and 6 weeks after treatment start. Each blood sample yielded a median of 141,255 T cells.

Patient sample counts ranged from 1 to 8, pretreatment and on-treatment. Germline V gene lookup returns CDR1 SGHNT and CDR2 YYREEE (reference sequence). CDR3 length equals 16 residues. After removal of 4 bases from V and 2 bases from J, the junction contained 10 bases not matched to a gene. Libraries were prepared by immunoSEQ multiplex PCR; TCRdb keeps only in-frame clonotypes and omits some of them. The data hold 30,000 to 45,000 clones, with 80% to 95% observed a single time. V is TRBV5-4 and J is TRBJ2-3; TRBD2 aligns across 7 bases. This material consisted of PBMCs, taken around atezolizumab (anti-PD-L1) treatment. The sequence came from a man between 65 and 85 years old with urothelial cancer. Written as DNA, the CDR3 is TGTGCCAGCAGCCCCGTTGCTGAGCGGGACACAGATACGCAGTATTTT. Amino acids: CASSPVAERDTDTQYF.